The clone carrying this TCR beta chain was observed many times. Its antigen remains unknown. This entry belongs to a study of naive and memory T cell subsets. Study observations and caveats: Potentially, T cell activation and differentiation skew this RNA-based measurement.

Whole-blood samples were around 2.5 ml of peripheral blood from healthy adult volunteers. The library had UMIs added by 3' ligation of an oligonucleotide to TCR cDNA. Unsorted total RNA, 1 to 1000 ng, was DNase treated before reverse transcription. Alpha and beta constant region primers primed reverse transcription for blood and skin samples. Ligated cDNA underwent four rounds of PCR with nested alpha and beta constant region primers and SP2. TCRdb reprocessed the 5' RACE reads with MiXCR, giving one entry per CDR3 protein. This table has approximately 27,000 distinct CDR3 sequences, roughly 25% appearing once. Per germline, CDR1 SNHLY and CDR2 FYNNEI. Trimming left V 9 bases short and J 2 bases short, with 17 bases between. The CDR3 has 14 residues.

The TCR sequence derives from a female donor in good health. This sequence joins TRBV2 and TRBJ2-7; D unresolved. The CDR3 DNA reads as TGTGCCAGTTTATCCGGTTTATCACCCTACGAGCAGTACTTC. The encoded protein is CASLSGLSPYEQYF. The full variable domain, in which reference TRBV2 and TRBJ2-7 provide the parts outside the CDR3, is EPEVTQTPSHQVTQMGQEVILRCVPISNHLYFYWYRQILGQKVEFLVSFYNNEISEKSEIFDDQFSVERPDGSNFTLKIRSTKLEDSAMYFCASLSGLSPYEQYFGPGTRLTVT.